One and the same sample provided the 2 T cell receptor beta chains below, sequenced in a study of T cells after posttransplantation cyclophosphamide. Method: immunoSEQ multiplex PCR; TCRdb's copy keeps in-frame clones and lacks some. This repertoire holds 40,000 to 45,000 clones, and none appear only once. The sample comprised PBMCs. These receptors were collected from a man aged 35 to 55 in good health, CMV-negative, and a related stem cell transplant donor.

This clone was observed many times. The chain is built from TRBV7-8 and TRBJ2-7; TRBD2 agrees at 7 bases. Looked up from germline, CDR1 is SGHVS and CDR2 is FQNEAQ. The CDR3 runs to 16 residues. V shed 0 bases and J 6 bases; nucleotides not matched to a gene: 11. This chain's CDR3 is CASSLAGGPLHTEQYV. Written as DNA, the CDR3 is TGTGCCAGCAGCTTAGCGGGAGGGCCATTACATACCGAGCAGTACGTC.

This clone was detected many times. The chain combines TRBV7-9 with TRBJ1-6; tentatively, D is TRBD1 (5 bases). The ends were cut back, 4 bases at V and 7 bases at J, with 8 bases in the middle. From germline, CDR1 is SEHNR and CDR2 FQNEAQ (reference sequence). The CDR3 extends over 13 amino acids. DNA of the CDR3: TGTGCCAGCAGCTCGGGGGAAAATTCACCCCTCCACTTT. It translates to CASSSGENSPLHF.